This TCR beta chain stems from a study of T cell clonality in common variable immunodeficiency. Study results and limitations: Reportedly, TCR beta sequences from common variable immunodeficiency showed fewer deletions and N-nucleotide insertions.

Measured with immunoSEQ multiplex PCR; TCRdb has only the in-frame clones, and not every one. There are about 20,000 clones in the sample, none observed a single time. A few counts support this clone. Its specificity is unknown. The read finishes 3 residues shy of the CDR3 end, and the germline J gene is used to complete it. The length of the CDR3 is 15 residues. Germline loops: CDR1 KGHSH, CDR2 LQKENI. V was shortened by 6 bases and J by 1 base, with 15 bases between the two germline ends. The origin of this receptor is a human donor with common variable immunodeficiency. The chain employs TRBV18 and TRBJ1-1; tentative D call: TRBD1 (5 bases). Sequencing input: peripheral blood mononuclear cells. The covered CDR3 bases are TGTGCCAGCTCCGAGGTCTGGGGGGGGAACACTGAA. The encoded protein is CASSEVWGGNTE. In full, the CDR3 is CASSEVWGGNTEAFF.